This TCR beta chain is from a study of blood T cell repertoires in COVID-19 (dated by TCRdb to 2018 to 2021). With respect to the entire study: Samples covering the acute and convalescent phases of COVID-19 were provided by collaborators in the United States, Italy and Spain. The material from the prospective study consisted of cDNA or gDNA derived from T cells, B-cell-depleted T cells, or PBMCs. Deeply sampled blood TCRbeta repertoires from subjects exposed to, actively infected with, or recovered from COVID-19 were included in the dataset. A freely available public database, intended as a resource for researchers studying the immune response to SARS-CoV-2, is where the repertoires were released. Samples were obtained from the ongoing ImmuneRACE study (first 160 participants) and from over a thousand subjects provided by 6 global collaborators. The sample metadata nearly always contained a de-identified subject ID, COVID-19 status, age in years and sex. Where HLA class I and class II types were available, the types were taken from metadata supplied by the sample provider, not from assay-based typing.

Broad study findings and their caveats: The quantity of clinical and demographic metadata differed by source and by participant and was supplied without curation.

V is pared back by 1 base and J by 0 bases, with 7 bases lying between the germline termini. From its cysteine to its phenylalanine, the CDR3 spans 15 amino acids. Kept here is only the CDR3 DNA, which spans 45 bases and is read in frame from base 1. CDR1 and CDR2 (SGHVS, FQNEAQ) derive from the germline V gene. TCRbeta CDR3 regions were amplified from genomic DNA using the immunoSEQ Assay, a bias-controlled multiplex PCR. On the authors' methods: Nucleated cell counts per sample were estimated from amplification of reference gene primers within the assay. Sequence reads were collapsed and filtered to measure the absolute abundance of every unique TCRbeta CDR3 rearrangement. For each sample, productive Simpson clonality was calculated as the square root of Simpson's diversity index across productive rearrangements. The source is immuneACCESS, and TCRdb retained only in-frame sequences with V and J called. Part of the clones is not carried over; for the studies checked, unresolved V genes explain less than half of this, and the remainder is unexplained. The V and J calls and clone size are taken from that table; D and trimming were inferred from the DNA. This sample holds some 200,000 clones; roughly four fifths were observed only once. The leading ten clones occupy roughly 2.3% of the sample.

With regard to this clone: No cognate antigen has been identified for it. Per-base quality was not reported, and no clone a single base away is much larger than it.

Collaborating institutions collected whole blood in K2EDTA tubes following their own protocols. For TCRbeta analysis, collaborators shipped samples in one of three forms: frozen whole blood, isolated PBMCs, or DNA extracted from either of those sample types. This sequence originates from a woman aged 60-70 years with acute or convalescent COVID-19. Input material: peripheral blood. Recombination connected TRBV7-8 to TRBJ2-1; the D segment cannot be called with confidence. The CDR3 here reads CASSLGPSSYNEQFF. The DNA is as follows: TGTGCCAGCAGCTTAGGCCCGAGCTCCTACAATGAGCAGTTCTTC.